Below, 26 T cell receptor beta chains from the same sample are listed, as sequenced in a study of T cell repertoires in cytomegalovirus infection. One entry per CDR3 protein, called by TCRdb with MiXCR from the reads. The repertoire holds 65,000 to 90,000 distinct CDR3 sequences, with around 3.4% as singletons. Material for sequencing was PBMCs. These receptors were obtained from a human donor in good health (CMV status not recorded). Some clones in this sample may be carry-over from other donors' samples.

There are many counts of this clonotype. This chain uses TRBV7-6 with TRBJ1-6, with D uncertain. The V and J ends lost 1 base and 5 bases respectively, with 9 bases between them. CDR1 is SGHVS, CDR2 FNYEAQ, per germline. The CDR3 sequence is 15 residues long. CDR3 nucleotides: TGTGCCAGCAGCTTAGAAAGGTTTGATAATTCACCCCTCCACTTT. It is translated as CASSLERFDNSPLHF. Variable domain in full (rest from reference TRBV7-6 and TRBJ1-6): GAGVSQSPRYKVTKRGQDVALRCDPISGHVSLYWYRQALGQGPEFLTYFNYEAQQDKSGLPNDRFSAERPEGSISTLTIQRTEQRDSAMYRCASSLERFDNSPLHFGNGTRLTVT.

This clonotype was seen repeatedly, ten times or more. The gene calls are TRBV4-3 and TRBJ1-5; D perhaps matches TRBD1 (6 bases). The V end was cut by 8 bases, the J end by 0 bases, with 14 bases between. CDR3 length equals 15 residues. Germline V gene sequence: CDR1 LGHNA, CDR2 YSLEER. Written as DNA, the CDR3 is TGCGCCAGCGTCCACAGGGAGGCTAGCAATCAGCCCCAGCATTTT. Translated: CASVHREASNQPQHF.

This clonotype was recorded at least ten times. The rearrangement links TRBV7-2 to TRBJ2-5; the D is unclear. In germline, CDR1 is SGHTA, CDR2 FQGNSA. Trimming stripped 4 bases from V and 5 bases from J, with 8 bases between. The CDR3 sequence is 12 residues long. The DNA for the CDR3 is TGTGCCAGCAGCTCCCAGTCGGAGACCCAGTACTTC. Amino acids: CASSSQSETQYF. Using reference TRBV7-2 and TRBJ2-5 for the parts outside the CDR3, the full variable domain is GAGVSQSPSNKVTEKGKDVELRCDPISGHTALYWYRQSLGQGLEFLIYFQGNSAPDKSGLPSDRFSAERTGGSVSTLTIQRTQQEDSAVYLCASSSQSETQYFGPGTRLLVL.

This clonotype was recorded at least ten times. The chain joins TRBV25-1 to TRBJ1-1, with a possible D match to TRBD1 (6 bases). The CDR3 has 13 amino acids. CDR1 and CDR2 from the germline V gene are MGHDK and SYGVNS. Trimming removed 8 bases from V and 1 base from J, with 11 bases in between. CDR3 coding DNA: TGTGCCAGCCAGGGGCTCCCGAACACTGAAGCTTTCTTT. It specifies CASQGLPNTEAFF.

This clonotype showed up just a few times. This rearrangement joins TRBV7-2 to TRBJ2-7; a possible D gene is TRBD1 (6 bases). Germline values: CDR1 SGHTA, CDR2 FQGNSA. With 0 bases removed from V and 5 bases from J, the gap between germline ends came to 8 bases. This CDR3 is built from 13 residues. The CDR3 loop reads CASSLAYRDEQYF. In nucleotides, the CDR3 is TGTGCCAGCAGCTTAGCCTACAGGGACGAGCAGTACTTC.

This clonotype was found many times. The chain carries TRBV6-2 or TRBV6-3 and TRBJ2-7; D gene ambiguous. This CDR3 has 10 amino acids. Germline V lookup: CDR1 MNHEY, CDR2 SVGEGT. V was trimmed by 8 bases and J by 2 bases, leaving 4 bases between them. The CDR3 DNA reads as TGTGCCAGCGGCACCTACGAGCAGTACTTC. Protein product: CASGTYEQYF.

In this sample, this clonotype turned up many times. The V call is TRBV7-2, the J call TRBJ1-5; unclear D gene. CDR3 length: 15 amino acids. The V and J ends lost 1 base and 3 bases respectively, with 10 bases between them. Germline CDR1 is SGHTA and CDR2 is FQGNSA. The CDR3 DNA reads TGTGCCAGCAGCTTAGTACGGGGAAACAATCAGCCCCAGCATTTT. Translating gives CASSLVRGNNQPQHF.

This clonotype has ten or more counts. This chain connects TRBV6-2 or TRBV6-3 to TRBJ1-4; D may be TRBD1 (5 bases). CDR3 size: 16 residues. The germline V gene has CDR1 MNHEY and CDR2 SVGEGT. Trimming removed 5 bases at V and 0 bases at J, with 13 bases between. CDR3 sequence reads: CASSRTPSATNEKLFF. The CDR3, as DNA: TGTGCCAGCAGTAGGACACCCTCGGCAACTAATGAAAAACTGTTTTTT.

This clonotype was seen ten or more times. This sequence joins TRBV7-2 and TRBJ1-3, with D possibly being TRBD1 (5 bases). V lost 6 bases to trimming and J lost 8 bases, with 11 bases between them. The germline V gene has CDR1 SGHTA and CDR2 FQGNSA. This CDR3 has 12 residues. The CDR3 DNA reads TGTGCCAGCAGTGGGGGAAGCGACACCATATATTTT. Protein product: CASSGGSDTIYF.

The table lists this clonotype with many counts. V gene TRBV6-2 or TRBV6-3 combines with J gene TRBJ1-1; no clear D. V was pared by 0 bases and J by 3 bases, with 14 bases between. The CDR3 extends over 16 amino acids. Germline values: CDR1 MNHEY, CDR2 SVGEGT. Here the CDR3 DNA reads TGTGCCAGCAGTTACTCGATAGGTTCCGGAGACACTGAAGCTTTCTTT. Protein sequence: CASSYSIGSGDTEAFF.

This clonotype was counted many times. The chain combines TRBV4-3 with TRBJ1-2; D gene ambiguous. The length of the CDR3 is 14 residues. From germline, CDR1 is LGHNA and CDR2 YSLEER. Trimming shortened V by 0 bases and J by 0 bases, and 5 bases separated the two germline ends. CDR3 in DNA: TGCGCCAGCAGCCAAGACGGCGCTAACTATGGCTACACCTTC. Residues: CASSQDGANYGYTF.

This clonotype came up many times. This chain joins TRBV6-6 and TRBJ1-1; 7 positions match TRBD1. V dropped 3 bases and J dropped 4; count of bases not matched to a gene: 8. The V gene's germline CDR1 is MNHNY and CDR2 SVGAGI (reference sequence). This CDR3 spans 15 amino acids. The CDR3: CASSYPQGGVTEAFF. CDR3 bases: TGTGCCAGCAGTTATCCTCAGGGGGGGGTCACTGAAGCTTTCTTT.

The table lists this clonotype with many counts. This sequence joins TRBV7-6 and TRBJ2-5; no firm D call. The CDR3 extends over 13 amino acids. The germline V and J ends were trimmed by 2 bases and 2 bases, with 6 bases remaining between them. CDR1 is SGHVS and CDR2 is FNYEAQ in the germline V gene. For the CDR3, the DNA is TGTGCCAGCAGCTTACGGGTACAAGAGACCCAGTACTTC. Residues: CASSLRVQETQYF. The variable domain in full, with the rest retrieved from reference TRBV7-6 and TRBJ2-5, is GAGVSQSPRYKVTKRGQDVALRCDPISGHVSLYWYRQALGQGPEFLTYFNYEAQQDKSGLPNDRFSAERPEGSISTLTIQRTEQRDSAMYRCASSLRVQETQYFGPGTRLLVL.

In its sample, this clonotype was seen many times. The chain joins TRBV6-5 to TRBJ2-3; the match to TRBD2 covers 9 bases. The CDR3 spans 16 residues. J was trimmed by 4 bases and V by 5 bases; bases with no gene match: 10. Germline assignment: CDR1 MNHEY and CDR2 SVGAGI. CDR3 region: CASSPLRGGAPDTQYF. The CDR3 bases are TGTGCCAGCAGTCCCCTCCGCGGGGGGGCTCCAGATACGCAGTATTTT.

This clonotype was seen repeatedly, ten times or more. The rearrangement uses TRBV19 and TRBJ2-2; 7 nucleotides agree with TRBD1. The CDR3 sequence is 15 residues long. Unmatched junction bases numbered 5, after V lost 3 bases and J lost 4 bases. CDR1 LNHDA and CDR2 SQIVND come from the germline V gene (reference sequence). The CDR3 bases are TGTGCCAGTAGTATCGACAGGGAGCTCACCGGGGAGCTGTTTTTT. It is translated as CASSIDRELTGELFF.

This clonotype was observed many times. The chain carries TRBV7-2 and TRBJ2-1, with D perhaps TRBD1 or TRBD2 (6 bases each). CDR3 length: 14 amino acids. From germline, CDR1 is SGHTA and CDR2 FQGNSA. V was clipped by 4 bases and J by 13 bases, with 20 bases between them. The CDR3 loop reads CASSSRSGAREQFF. CDR3 coding DNA: TGTGCCAGCAGCTCGAGATCGGGGGCAAGGGAACAGTTCTTC.

At least ten counts were recorded for this clonotype. The CDR3 DNA sequence: TGTGCCAGCAGCTTAGCTCCCCGGGGCGCTGGAAACACCATATATTTT. It codes for CASSLAPRGAGNTIYF. The gene calls are TRBV7-2 and TRBJ1-3; possible D gene TRBD1, 5 bases. V was shortened by 0 bases and J by 2 bases, with 11 bases between the two germline ends. Germline V gene sequence: CDR1 SGHTA, CDR2 FQGNSA. The CDR3 covers 16 residues.

This clonotype was counted at least ten times. The chain has TRBV28 and TRBJ2-1; 8 bases fit TRBD2. With 0 bases clipped from V and 7 bases from J, the junction kept 11 bases outside the gene matches. Germline CDR1 and CDR2: MDHEN and SYDVKM. CDR3 length: 17 amino acids. CDR3 loop: CASSLWKGTRGDNEQFF. Here the CDR3 DNA reads TGTGCCAGCAGTTTATGGAAGGGGACTAGGGGGGATAATGAGCAGTTCTTC.

This clonotype was seen ten or more times. The genes are TRBV5-1 and TRBJ2-3, with D perhaps matching TRBD1 or TRBD2 (6 bases each). Between the trimmed V and J ends, which lost 1 base and 0 bases, there was a span of 12 bases. Germline CDR1 and CDR2: SGHRS and YFSETQ. The CDR3 runs to 16 residues. The CDR3 reads CASSLSPGASTDTQYF. CDR3 DNA: TGCGCCAGCAGCTTGTCCCCGGGGGCAAGCACAGATACGCAGTATTTT.

This clonotype was counted ten times or more. The rearrangement uses TRBV19 and TRBJ1-5, with a weak D call TRBD1 (5 bases). V lost 7 bases and J lost 3, with 13 bases in between. Germline loops: CDR1 LNHDA, CDR2 SQIVND (reference sequence). The CDR3 is 14 amino acids. This CDR3 is CASKVRDFNQPQHF. CDR3 sequence (DNA): TGTGCCAGTAAGGTTCGGGACTTCAATCAGCCCCAGCATTTT.

This clonotype was seen ten or more times. V usage is TRBV20-1 and J usage is TRBJ1-2, with TRBD1 matching 9 bases. The junction had 9 bases not matched to a gene; V was cut back by 3 bases and J by 7 bases. CDR3 length equals 14 residues. The germline V gene has CDR1 DFQATT and CDR2 SNEGSKA (reference sequence). The CDR3 spells CSARSDRGGFGYTF. For the CDR3, the DNA is TGCAGTGCTAGGTCCGACAGGGGGGGGTTTGGCTACACCTTC.

This clonotype was found many times. As DNA, the CDR3 is TGCAGTGGATCAAGGGGAACCTATGGCTACACCTTC. Its translation is CSGSRGTYGYTF. The chain is built from TRBV20-1 and TRBJ1-2, with a possible D match to TRBD1 (5 bases). This CDR3 is built from 12 residues. V dropped 7 bases and J dropped 4 bases, with 13 bases sitting between them. Germline V CDR1 and CDR2: DFQATT, SNEGSKA (reference sequence).

The V gene is TRBV7-2, the J gene TRBJ1-5; tentatively, D is TRBD1 (6 bases). This CDR3 region has 15 residues. Germline CDR1 SGHTA, CDR2 FQGNSA. Trimming cost V 5 bases and J 7 bases, with 18 bases left between them. This CDR3 is CASSTPGRGLQPQHF. CDR3 DNA: TGTGCCAGCAGCACACCCGGCAGGGGATTACAGCCCCAGCATTTT.

In this sample, this clonotype turned up many times. This chain connects TRBV28 to TRBJ1-1; D not resolved. V shed 3 bases and J shed 7 bases, with 9 bases lying between them. CDR1 and CDR2 (germline): MDHEN, SYDVKM. This CDR3 comprises 12 residues. In DNA, the CDR3 is TGTGCCAGCAGTTTCGCCAGATATGAAGCTTTCTTT. Residues: CASSFARYEAFF.

This clonotype was picked up many times. This chain joins TRBV11-2 and TRBJ2-1, with D perhaps TRBD2 (7 bases). The CDR3 sequence is 16 residues long. V was shortened by 5 bases and J by 7 bases, with 21 bases between the two germline ends. Germline CDR1 and CDR2: SGHAT and FQNNGV. Here the CDR3 reads CASSPSVRGGLNEQFF. DNA of the CDR3: TGTGCCAGCAGCCCCTCCGTGAGGGGGGGGTTGAATGAGCAGTTCTTC.

This clonotype was picked up many times. The chain is built from TRBV7-2 and TRBJ2-3; 11 nucleotides match TRBD1. Germline-derived CDR1 and CDR2 are SGHTA and FQGNSA. Trimming removed 5 bases from V and 4 bases from J; junction bases left unmatched: 5. This CDR3 has 15 amino acids. The CDR3 sequence: CASSLGTGGADTQYF. The DNA for the CDR3 is TGTGCCAGCAGCCTAGGGACAGGGGGGGCAGATACGCAGTATTTT.